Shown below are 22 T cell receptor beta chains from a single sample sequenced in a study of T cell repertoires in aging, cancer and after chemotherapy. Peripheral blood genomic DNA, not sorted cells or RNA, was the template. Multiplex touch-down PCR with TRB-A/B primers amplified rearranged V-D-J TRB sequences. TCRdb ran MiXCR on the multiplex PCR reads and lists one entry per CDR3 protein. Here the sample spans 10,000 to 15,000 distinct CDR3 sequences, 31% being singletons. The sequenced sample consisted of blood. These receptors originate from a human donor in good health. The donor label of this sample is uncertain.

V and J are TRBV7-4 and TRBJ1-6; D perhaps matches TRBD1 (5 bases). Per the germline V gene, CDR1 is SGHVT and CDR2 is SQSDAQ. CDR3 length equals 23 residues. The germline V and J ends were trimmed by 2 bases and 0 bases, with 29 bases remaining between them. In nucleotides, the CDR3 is TGTGCCAGCAGCTTAAATTCGGGGTGGCGACAAGGGTGTGGGGGCTCCTATAATTCACCCCTCCACTTT. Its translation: CASSLNSGWRQGCGGSYNSPLHF.

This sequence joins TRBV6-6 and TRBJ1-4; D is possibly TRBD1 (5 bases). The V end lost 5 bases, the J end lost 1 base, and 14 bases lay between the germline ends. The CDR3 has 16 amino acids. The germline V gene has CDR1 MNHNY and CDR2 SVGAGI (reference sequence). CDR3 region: CASSEDNPQTNEKLFF. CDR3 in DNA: TGTGCCAGCAGTGAGGACAACCCTCAAACTAATGAAAAACTGTTTTTT.

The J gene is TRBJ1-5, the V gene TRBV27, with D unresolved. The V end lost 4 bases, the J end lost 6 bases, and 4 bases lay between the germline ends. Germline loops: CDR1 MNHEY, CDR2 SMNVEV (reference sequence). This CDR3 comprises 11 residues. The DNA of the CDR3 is TGTGCCAGCAGTTCCGCTCAGCCCCAGCATTTT. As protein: CASSSAQPQHF.

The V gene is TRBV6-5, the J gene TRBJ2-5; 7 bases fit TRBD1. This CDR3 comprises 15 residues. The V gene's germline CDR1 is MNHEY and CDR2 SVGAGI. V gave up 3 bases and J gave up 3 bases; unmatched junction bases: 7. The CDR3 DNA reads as TGTGCCAGCAGTTATAACAGGGGAATGAAAGAGACCCAGTACTTC. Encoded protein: CASSYNRGMKETQYF.

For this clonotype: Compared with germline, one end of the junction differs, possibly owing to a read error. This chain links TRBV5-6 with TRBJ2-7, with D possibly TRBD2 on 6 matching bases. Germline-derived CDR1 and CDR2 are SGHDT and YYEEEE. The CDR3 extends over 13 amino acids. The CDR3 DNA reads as TGCGCCAGCAGCTTGGGGGGTCGATACGAGCAGTACTTC. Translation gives CASSLGGRYEQYF.

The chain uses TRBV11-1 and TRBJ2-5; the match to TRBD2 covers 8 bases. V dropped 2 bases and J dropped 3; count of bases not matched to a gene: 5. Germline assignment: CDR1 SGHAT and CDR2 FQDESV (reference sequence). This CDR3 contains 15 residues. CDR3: CASSLTGTREETQYF. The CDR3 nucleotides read TGTGCCAGCAGCTTAACCGGGACTAGGGAAGAGACCCAGTACTTC. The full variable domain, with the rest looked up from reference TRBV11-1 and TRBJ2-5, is EAEVAQSPRYKITEKSQAVAFWCDPISGHATLYWYRQILGQGPELLVQFQDESVVDDSQLPKDRFSAERLKGVDSTLKIQPAELGDSAMYLCASSLTGTREETQYFGPGTRLLVL.

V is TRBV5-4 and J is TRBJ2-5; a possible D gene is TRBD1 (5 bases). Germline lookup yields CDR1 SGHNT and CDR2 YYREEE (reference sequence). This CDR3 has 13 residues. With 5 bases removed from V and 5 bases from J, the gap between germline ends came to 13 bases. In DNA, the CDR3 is TGTGCCAGCAGTTCCCAGGGTTGGGAGACCCAGTACTTC. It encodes CASSSQGWETQYF.

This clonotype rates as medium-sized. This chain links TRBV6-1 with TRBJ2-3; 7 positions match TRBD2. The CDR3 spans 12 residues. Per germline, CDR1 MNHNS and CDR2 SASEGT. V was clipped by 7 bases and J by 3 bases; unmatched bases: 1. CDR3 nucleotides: TGTGCCAGCAAACTAGCGACAGATACGCAGTATTTT. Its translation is CASKLATDTQYF.

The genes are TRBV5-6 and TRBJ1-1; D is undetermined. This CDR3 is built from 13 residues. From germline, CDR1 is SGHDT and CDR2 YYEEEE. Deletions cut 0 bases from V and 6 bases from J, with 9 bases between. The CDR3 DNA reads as TGTGCCAGCAGCTTGGCCGCCGGGGCTGAAGCTTTCTTT. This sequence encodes CASSLAAGAEAFF.

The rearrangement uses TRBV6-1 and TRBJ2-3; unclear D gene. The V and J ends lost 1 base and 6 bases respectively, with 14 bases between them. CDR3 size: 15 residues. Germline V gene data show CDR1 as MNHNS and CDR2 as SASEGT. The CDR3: CASSEGGGVTDTQYF. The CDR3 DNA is TGTGCCAGCAGTGAAGGGGGTGGGGTCACTGATACGCAGTATTTT.

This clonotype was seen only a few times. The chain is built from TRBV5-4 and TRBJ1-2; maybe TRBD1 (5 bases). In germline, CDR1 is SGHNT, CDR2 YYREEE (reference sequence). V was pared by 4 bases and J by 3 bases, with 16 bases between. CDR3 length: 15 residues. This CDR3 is CASSLLGGGDYGYTF. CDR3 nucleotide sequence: TGTGCCAGCAGCCTCCTCGGGGGGGGAGACTATGGCTACACCTTC. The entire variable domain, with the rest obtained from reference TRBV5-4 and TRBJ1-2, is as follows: ETGVTQSPTHLIKTRGQQVTLRCSSQSGHNTVSWYQQALGQGPQFIFQYYREEENGRGNFPPRFSGLQFPNYSSELNVNALELDDSALYLCASSLLGGGDYGYTFGSGTRLTVV.

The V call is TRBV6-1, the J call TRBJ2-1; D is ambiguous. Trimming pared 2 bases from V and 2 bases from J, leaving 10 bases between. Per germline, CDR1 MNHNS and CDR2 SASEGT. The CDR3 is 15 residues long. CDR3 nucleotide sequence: TGTGCCAGCAGTGAAACGGACGGCGCCTACAATGAGCAGTTCTTC. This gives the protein CASSETDGAYNEQFF.

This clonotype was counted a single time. The CDR3 is CSAREGGDRNQPQHF. In DNA, the CDR3 is TGCAGTGCTAGAGAGGGGGGGGACAGAAATCAGCCCCAGCATTTT. The chain links TRBV20-1 to TRBJ1-5, with 7 bases that match TRBD1. This CDR3 spans 15 amino acids. The V gene end was trimmed by 0 bases and the J gene end by 4 bases; junction bases not matched to a gene: 6. Germline V CDR1 and CDR2: DFQATT, SNEGSKA (reference sequence).

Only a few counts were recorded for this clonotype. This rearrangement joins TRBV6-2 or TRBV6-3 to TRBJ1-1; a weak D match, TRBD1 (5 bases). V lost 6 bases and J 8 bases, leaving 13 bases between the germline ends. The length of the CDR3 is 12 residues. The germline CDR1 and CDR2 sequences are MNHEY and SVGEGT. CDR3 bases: TGTGCCAGCAGCCCCGACAGTCGGGAAGCTTTCTTT. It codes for CASSPDSREAFF.

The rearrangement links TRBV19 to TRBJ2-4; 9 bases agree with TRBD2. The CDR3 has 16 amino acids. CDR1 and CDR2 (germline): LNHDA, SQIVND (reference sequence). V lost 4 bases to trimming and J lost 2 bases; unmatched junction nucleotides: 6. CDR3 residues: CASSSGGASSKNIQYF. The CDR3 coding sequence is TGTGCCAGTAGTAGCGGGGGGGCCTCATCCAAAAACATTCAGTACTTC.

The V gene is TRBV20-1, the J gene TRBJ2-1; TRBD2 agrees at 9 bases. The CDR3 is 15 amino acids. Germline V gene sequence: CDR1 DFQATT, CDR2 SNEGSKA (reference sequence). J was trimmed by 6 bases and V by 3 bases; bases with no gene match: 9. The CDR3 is CSASPGTSPFNEQFF. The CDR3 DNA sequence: TGCAGTGCTAGCCCCGGGACTAGCCCCTTCAATGAGCAGTTCTTC.

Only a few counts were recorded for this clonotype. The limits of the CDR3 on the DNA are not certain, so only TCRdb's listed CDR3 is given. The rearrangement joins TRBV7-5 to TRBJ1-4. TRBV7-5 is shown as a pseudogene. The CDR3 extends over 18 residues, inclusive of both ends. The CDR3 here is CISVPEAYRGGTNEKLFF.

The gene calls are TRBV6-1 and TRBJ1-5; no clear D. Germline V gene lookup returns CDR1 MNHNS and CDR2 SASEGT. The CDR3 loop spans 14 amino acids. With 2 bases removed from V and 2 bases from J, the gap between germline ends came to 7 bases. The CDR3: CASSEIAGNQPQHF. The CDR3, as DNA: TGTGCCAGCAGTGAAATAGCAGGCAATCAGCCCCAGCATTTT.

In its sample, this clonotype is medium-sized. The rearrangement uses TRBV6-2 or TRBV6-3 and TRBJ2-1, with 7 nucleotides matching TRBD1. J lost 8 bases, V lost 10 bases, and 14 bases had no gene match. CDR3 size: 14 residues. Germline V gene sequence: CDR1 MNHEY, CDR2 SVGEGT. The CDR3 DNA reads TGTGCCACCCACGGACAGGTTATACGGGATGAGCAGTTCTTC. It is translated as CATHGQVIRDEQFF.

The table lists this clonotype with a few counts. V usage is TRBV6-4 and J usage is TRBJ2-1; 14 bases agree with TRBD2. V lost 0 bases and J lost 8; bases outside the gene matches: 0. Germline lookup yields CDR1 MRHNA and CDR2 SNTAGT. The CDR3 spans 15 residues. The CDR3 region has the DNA TGTGCCAGCAGTGACTCGACTAGCGGGGGGGATGAGCAGTTCTTC. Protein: CASSDSTSGGDEQFF.

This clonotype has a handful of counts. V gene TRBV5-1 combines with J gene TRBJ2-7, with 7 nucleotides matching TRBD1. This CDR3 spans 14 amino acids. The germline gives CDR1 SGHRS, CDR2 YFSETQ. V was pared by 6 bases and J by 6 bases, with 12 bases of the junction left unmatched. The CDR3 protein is CASNDDREISEQYF. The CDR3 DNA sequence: TGCGCCAGCAACGATGACAGGGAAATCTCCGAGCAGTACTTC.

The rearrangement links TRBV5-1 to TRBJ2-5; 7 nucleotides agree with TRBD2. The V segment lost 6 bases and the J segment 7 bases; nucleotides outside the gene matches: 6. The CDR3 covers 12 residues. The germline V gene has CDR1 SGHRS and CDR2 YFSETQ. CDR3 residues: CASNDPGGTQYF. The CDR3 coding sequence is TGCGCCAGCAATGACCCGGGAGGGACCCAGTACTTC. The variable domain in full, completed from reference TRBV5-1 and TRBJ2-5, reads KAGVTQTPRYLIKTRGQQVTLSCSPISGHRSVSWYQQTPGQGLQFLFEYFSETQRNKGNFPGRFSGRQFSNSRSEMNVSTLELGDSALYLCASNDPGGTQYFGPGTRLLVL.